Following are 5 T cell receptor beta chains from one sample sequenced in a study of identical twins. MiXCR, applied by TCRdb to the 5' RACE reads, yields one record per CDR3 protein. The sample consists of about 290,000 distinct CDR3 sequences, less than 9.5% of them appearing once. These data were also reused for a study on yellow fever vaccine responses in identical twins.

Sequenced input: CD8+ T cells sorted from blood. Source of these receptors: a woman aged 18-35 years in good health.

The J gene is TRBJ2-7, the V gene TRBV29-1; D assignment may be TRBD1 or TRBD2 (5 bases each). V was trimmed by 4 bases and J by 3 bases, leaving 7 bases between them. The length of the CDR3 is 11 residues. Per the germline V gene, CDR1 is SQVTM and CDR2 is ANQGSEA. Written as DNA, the CDR3 is TGCAGCGTTGGGGACCTCTACGAGCAGTACTTC. It translates to CSVGDLYEQYF.

This clonotype was recorded a few times. The chain has TRBV28 and TRBJ2-2; weak D call: TRBD2 (6 bases). V was shortened by 1 base and J by 4 bases, with 13 bases between the two germline ends. The length of the CDR3 is 16 residues. Germline V CDR1 and CDR2: MDHEN, SYDVKM. The CDR3 nucleotides are TGTGCCAGCAGTTTATTTTTGGGGGACTCCACCGGGGAGCTGTTTTTT. Protein: CASSLFLGDSTGELFF.

This clonotype has only a few counts. V is TRBV7-2 and J is TRBJ2-7, with 8 nucleotides matching TRBD1. The V gene end was trimmed by 2 bases and the J gene end by 3 bases; junction bases not matched to a gene: 9. Germline assignment: CDR1 SGHTA and CDR2 FQGNSA. The CDR3 has 16 amino acids. The DNA for the CDR3 is TGTGCCAGCAGCTTAATTTCGGGACAGGCCCTCTACGAGCAGTACTTC. Residues: CASSLISGQALYEQYF.

This clonotype appeared a few times. CDR3 protein: CASNSYLGQDTDTQYF. The CDR3 region has the DNA TGTGCCAGCAACTCCTACCTGGGACAGGACACAGATACGCAGTATTTT. The chain combines TRBV11-2 with TRBJ2-3; 8 bases agree with TRBD1. V lost 7 bases and J lost 2; bases outside the gene matches: 11. The CDR3 extends over 16 amino acids. Per germline, CDR1 SGHAT and CDR2 FQNNGV.

The chain combines TRBV19 with TRBJ1-5, with TRBD1 as a possible D gene (5 bases). The CDR3 has 13 residues. Trimming shortened V by 4 bases and J by 5 bases, and 9 bases separated the two germline ends. Germline CDR1 reads LNHDA; CDR2 reads SQIVND (reference sequence). The CDR3 here is CASSRDGDQPQHF. The CDR3 DNA is TGTGCCAGTAGTAGGGACGGTGATCAGCCCCAGCATTTT.